Listed here are 31 T cell receptor beta chains from one sample, sequenced in a study of graft-versus-host responses after intestinal transplantation (dated by TCRdb to the early 2020s). The time point label here, explained by the study, means: cells obtained before transplantation from donor or recipient. The antigens of these receptors remain unknown. The protocol used for the library was the immunoSEQ multiplex PCR assay. TCRdb took over this immuneACCESS table, retaining in-frame rearrangements with V and J assigned. Such tables are incomplete; in checked studies, under half of the missing clones stem from an unresolved V gene, and the remainder is unexplained. The sample has about 100,000 clones on record, more than 85% of them singletons. The ten most abundant clones make up roughly 1% of the sample. The sequenced sample was unstimulated CD4+ T cells sorted from spleen or lymph node cells, obtained before transplant. Source of these receptors: a human donor who was the organ donor for an intestinal transplant.

The chain uses TRBV6-1 and TRBJ1-2; TRBD1 matches at 8 bases. The CDR3 covers 18 residues. V was pared by 4 bases and J by 1 base, with 14 bases of the junction left unmatched. The germline V gene has CDR1 MNHNS and CDR2 SASEGT. CDR3 sequence reads: CASSVIRDRTIINYGYTF. The CDR3 coding sequence is TGTGCCAGCAGTGTAATCCGGGACAGGACCATCATTAACTATGGCTACACCTTC.

This chain links TRBV14 with TRBJ1-4; maybe TRBD1 (5 bases). V dropped 3 bases and J dropped 10 bases, with 6 bases sitting between them. The CDR3 has 11 amino acids. From germline, CDR1 is SGHDN and CDR2 FVKESK. The CDR3 bases are TGTGCCAGCAGCCATGGGGGAAAACTGTTTTTT. Translating it yields CASSHGGKLFF.

J is TRBJ1-2 and V is TRBV4-1; D uncertain. This CDR3 has 16 residues. V gave up 0 bases and J gave up 4 bases, with 15 bases separating them. CDR1 is MGHRA and CDR2 is YSYEKL in the germline V gene. The CDR3 nucleotides read TGCGCCAGCAGCCAAGATCGTGGAGGTACCCCCTATGGCTACACCTTC. As protein: CASSQDRGGTPYGYTF.

The chain links TRBV6-1 to TRBJ1-3; D not resolved. CDR3 length equals 15 residues. Germline assignment: CDR1 MNHNS and CDR2 SASEGT. V was clipped by 0 bases and J by 1 base, with 7 bases between them. CDR3 nucleotides: TGTGCCAGCAGTGAAGCTGGGGTATCTGGAAACACCATATATTTT. Translation: CASSEAGVSGNTIYF.

V and J are TRBV5-1 and TRBJ1-3; possible D gene TRBD1, 6 bases. The CDR3 totals 16 residues. Per germline, CDR1 SGHRS and CDR2 YFSETQ. V gave up 3 bases and J gave up 0 bases, with 13 bases separating them. The DNA for the CDR3 is TGCGCCAGCAGCTGGGACATTTCCAACTCTGGAAACACCATATATTTT. Residues: CASSWDISNSGNTIYF.

The chain employs TRBV19 and TRBJ2-2, with TRBD1 identical over 7 bases. Germline V lookup: CDR1 LNHDA, CDR2 SQIVND (reference sequence). The V gene end was trimmed by 2 bases and the J gene end by 2 bases; junction bases not matched to a gene: 5. This CDR3 spans 16 amino acids. This CDR3 reads CASSIQGGLNTGELFF. Here the CDR3 DNA reads TGTGCCAGTAGTATACAAGGGGGCCTTAACACCGGGGAGCTGTTTTTT.

The J gene is TRBJ1-3, the V gene TRBV9; D ambiguous. The V gene lost 4 bases and the J gene lost 0 bases, with 17 bases spanning the gap. The CDR3 consists of 17 residues. Germline V lookup: CDR1 SGDLS, CDR2 YYNGEE. CDR3 sequence reads: CASSPLLAEVSGNTIYF. CDR3 nucleotides: TGTGCCAGCAGCCCTCTTCTTGCGGAGGTCTCTGGAAACACCATATATTTT.

The chain combines TRBV7-8 with TRBJ2-3; 11 bases match TRBD2. Germline V gives CDR1 SGHVS, CDR2 FQNEAQ. V shed 5 bases, J shed 4 bases, and the junction held 5 bases outside the gene matches. The CDR3 covers 15 residues. As DNA, the CDR3 is TGTGCCAGCAGCCGTAGCGGGGGGGCCCCAGATACGCAGTATTTT. Its protein product is CASSRSGGAPDTQYF.

The rearrangement joins TRBV11-3 to TRBJ1-4; 8 bases map to TRBD1. This CDR3 has 17 amino acids. Trimming removed 2 bases from V and 8 bases from J; junction bases left unmatched: 13. Looked up from germline, CDR1 is SGHNT and CDR2 is YENEEA. The DNA of the CDR3 is TGTGCCAGCAGCTTACCCCCGGGACAGGCGGTAGAGGAAAAACTGTTTTTT. Its translation: CASSLPPGQAVEEKLFF. Full variable domain (missing parts from reference TRBV11-3 and TRBJ1-4): EAGVVQSPRYKIIEKKQPVAFWCNPISGHNTLYWYLQNLGQGPELLIRYENEEAVDDSQLPKDRFSAERLKGVDSTLKIQPAELGDSAVYLCASSLPPGQAVEEKLFFGSGTQLSVL.

The V and J genes are TRBV10-3 and TRBJ2-3; D may be TRBD1 (7 bases). Per the germline V gene, CDR1 is ENHRY and CDR2 is SYGVKD. Trimming removed 5 bases from V and 6 bases from J, with 12 bases in between. The CDR3 has 13 amino acids. The CDR3 nucleotides are TGTGCCATCAGTCAGACAGGGAGGGATACGCAGTATTTT. Its protein product is CAISQTGRDTQYF.

V is TRBV18 and J is TRBJ2-7; D might be TRBD1 (5 bases). Germline CDR1 is KGHSH and CDR2 is LQKENI. CDR3 length equals 15 residues. V lost 3 bases, J lost 5 bases, and 17 bases lay in between. The CDR3 is CASSPGGARSHEQYF. The CDR3 DNA follows: TGTGCCAGCTCACCGGGTGGGGCAAGGTCCCACGAGCAGTACTTC.

The chain employs TRBV6-6 and TRBJ2-7, with D tentatively TRBD1 or TRBD2 (5 bases each). Germline-derived CDR1 and CDR2 are MNHNY and SVGAGI (reference sequence). V was clipped by 6 bases and J by 6 bases, with 12 bases between them. The CDR3 totals 12 residues. The CDR3 region has the DNA TGTGCCAGCAGCTCCGGGGCGTCCGAGCAGTACTTC. It specifies CASSSGASEQYF.

This sequence joins TRBV5-3 and TRBJ2-3; 14 bases map to TRBD2. TRBV5-3 is treated as an ORF (open reading frame) with a function not yet certain. There are 19 residues in the CDR3. V lost 4 bases and J lost 4; bases outside the gene matches: 14. In DNA, the CDR3 is TGTGCCAGAAGCGGCAAGACTAGCGGGGGGGCTTTGCCAGCAGATACGCAGTATTTT. Protein sequence: CARSGKTSGGALPADTQYF.

The rearrangement uses TRBV14 and TRBJ2-1, with TRBD2 matching 7 bases. Germline V CDR1 and CDR2: SGHDN, FVKESK. V lost 0 bases, J lost 14 bases, and 7 bases stayed unmatched. This CDR3 contains 13 residues. CDR3 sequence: CASSQDQRGFKFF. CDR3 DNA sequence: TGTGCCAGCAGCCAAGACCAGCGGGGTTTTAAGTTCTTC.

In this sample, this clone turned up once. The chain employs TRBV9 and TRBJ1-2; no clear D gene. The V gene lost 2 bases and the J gene lost 5 bases, with 19 bases spanning the gap. The CDR3 runs to 16 residues. Germline lookup yields CDR1 SGDLS and CDR2 YYNGEE. CDR3: CASSVGPTYNSYGYTF. The CDR3 bases are TGTGCCAGCAGCGTCGGACCGACTTACAACTCATATGGCTACACCTTC.

The chain employs TRBV5-1 and TRBJ2-5; 7 bases match TRBD1. Germline lookup yields CDR1 SGHRS and CDR2 YFSETQ. With 1 base clipped from V and 4 bases from J, the junction kept 10 bases outside the gene matches. The CDR3 extends over 16 amino acids. The CDR3 sequence is CASSLIPTGSGETQYF. The CDR3 nucleotides read TGCGCCAGCAGCTTGATCCCGACAGGGTCGGGAGAGACCCAGTACTTC. Together with reference TRBV5-1 and TRBJ2-5, the CDR3 gives the full variable domain: KAGVTQTPRYLIKTRGQQVTLSCSPISGHRSVSWYQQTPGQGLQFLFEYFSETQRNKGNFPGRFSGRQFSNSRSEMNVSTLELGDSALYLCASSLIPTGSGETQYFGPGTRLLVL.

This clone appeared a few times. The rearrangement uses TRBV28 and TRBJ1-5; D unresolved. V dropped 7 bases and J dropped 3 bases, with 7 bases sitting between them. Germline CDR1 and CDR2: MDHEN and SYDVKM. The CDR3 loop spans 12 amino acids. This chain's CDR3 is CASKVVNQPQHF. CDR3 bases: TGTGCCAGCAAGGTGGTCAATCAGCCCCAGCATTTT.

V is TRBV7-6 and J is TRBJ1-2; 9 bases map to TRBD1. Germline CDR1 is SGHVS and CDR2 is FNYEAQ. V trimming: 3 bases; J trimming: 4 bases; junction bases outside the gene matches: 3. CDR3 length equals 14 residues. The CDR3 spells CASSLQDRGYGYTF. CDR3 DNA: TGTGCCAGCAGCTTGCAGGACAGGGGCTATGGCTACACCTTC.

This chain uses TRBV18 with TRBJ1-2; D not resolved. The germline V gene has CDR1 KGHSH and CDR2 LQKENI. The CDR3 covers 13 residues. Trimming removed 3 bases from V and 1 base from J, with 6 bases in between. The CDR3 DNA follows: TGTGCCAGCTCACCGAGTGTTAACTATGGCTACACCTTC. Translated: CASSPSVNYGYTF.

The CDR3 DNA reads as TGTGCCAGCAGTCGAAATAGCAATCAGCCCCAGCATTTT. Translation: CASSRNSNQPQHF. The chain uses TRBV28 and TRBJ1-5, with D unresolved. Trimming removed 5 bases at V and 0 bases at J, with 5 bases between. Looked up from germline, CDR1 is MDHEN and CDR2 is SYDVKM. This CDR3 region has 13 residues.

The chain employs TRBV13 and TRBJ1-1; D gene ambiguous. Germline V CDR1 and CDR2: PRHDT, FYEKMQ (reference sequence). Trimming cost V 5 bases and J 4 bases, with 20 bases left between them. The CDR3 is 16 amino acids. Here the CDR3 reads CASSPPRPGRGTEAFF. The DNA for the CDR3 is TGTGCCAGCAGCCCGCCCCGGCCGGGTCGAGGCACTGAAGCTTTCTTT.

V is TRBV30 and J is TRBJ1-1; TRBD1 might be the D (6 bases). This CDR3 region has 17 residues. The ends were cut back, 2 bases at V and 1 base at J, with 20 bases in the middle. Germline V gives CDR1 GTSNPN, CDR2 SVGIG (reference sequence). The CDR3 sequence: CAWSITNRGQSNTEAFF. Written as DNA, the CDR3 is TGTGCCTGGAGTATTACGAATCGTGGACAGTCGAACACTGAAGCTTTCTTT. Based on the CDR3 plus reference TRBV30 and TRBJ1-1, the full variable domain is SQTIHQWPATLVQPVGSPLSLECTVEGTSNPNLYWYRQAAGRGLQLLFYSVGIGQISSEVPQNLSASRPQDRQFILSSKKLLLSDSGFYLCAWSITNRGQSNTEAFFGQGTRLTVV.

V usage is TRBV5-1 and J usage is TRBJ2-7; 7 bases fit TRBD1. V shed 1 base, J shed 5 bases, and the junction held 6 bases outside the gene matches. Germline-derived CDR1 and CDR2 are SGHRS and YFSETQ. This CDR3 has 14 residues. The CDR3 bases are TGCGCCAGCAGCTTGCCGACAGGGATGAACGAGCAGTACTTC. Translation gives CASSLPTGMNEQYF.

The gene calls are TRBV6-5 and TRBJ2-7; D possibly corresponds to TRBD2 (5 bases). This CDR3 region has 13 residues. The germline V gene encodes CDR1 MNHEY and CDR2 SVGAGI. The germline V and J ends were trimmed by 3 bases and 3 bases, with 9 bases remaining between them. The CDR3 reads CASSYNGLYEQYF. The CDR3 DNA reads as TGTGCCAGCAGTTATAACGGACTCTACGAGCAGTACTTC.

A single count supports this clone. The chain couples TRBV5-1 to TRBJ2-1, with a possible D match to TRBD1 (5 bases). V dropped 0 bases and J dropped 4 bases, with 11 bases sitting between them. Per the germline V gene, CDR1 is SGHRS and CDR2 is YFSETQ. The CDR3 has 15 residues. The CDR3 DNA follows: TGCGCCAGCAGCTTGGCCAGGGCGGTTTACAATGAGCAGTTCTTC. Encoded protein: CASSLARAVYNEQFF.

The chain uses TRBV11-2 and TRBJ1-5; 9 nucleotides agree with TRBD1. The CDR3 sequence is 14 residues long. Germline assignment: CDR1 SGHAT and CDR2 FQNNGV. Germline trimming cut 4 bases from V and 2 bases from J; bases unmatched to any gene: 0. The chain's CDR3 is CASSWTGGNQPQHF. CDR3 coding DNA: TGTGCCAGCAGCTGGACAGGGGGCAATCAGCCCCAGCATTTT.

The V and J genes are TRBV28 and TRBJ2-1; D call uncertain. This CDR3 has 13 amino acids. V was shortened by 6 bases and J by 6 bases, with 12 bases between the two germline ends. Germline CDR1 is MDHEN and CDR2 is SYDVKM. The CDR3 sequence: CASSPARFNEQFF. The CDR3 bases are TGTGCCAGCAGCCCCGCCCGATTCAATGAGCAGTTCTTC.

This chain connects TRBV15 to TRBJ1-2; 11 bases are shared with TRBD1. V shed 2 bases and J 4 bases; nucleotides not matched to a gene: 6. The CDR3 has 16 residues. CDR1 and CDR2 from the germline V gene are LNHNV and YYDKDF (reference sequence). CDR3 region: CATSRYGTGGIYGYTF. Here the CDR3 DNA reads TGTGCCACCAGCAGATACGGGACAGGGGGAATCTATGGCTACACCTTC.

The V call is TRBV5-1, the J call TRBJ1-1, with TRBD1 identical over 10 bases. Germline assignment: CDR1 SGHRS and CDR2 YFSETQ. V shed 1 base, J shed 4 bases, and the junction held 7 bases outside the gene matches. The CDR3 has 16 amino acids. The CDR3 spells CASSLYGQGELTEAFF. As DNA, the CDR3 is TGCGCCAGCAGCTTGTACGGACAGGGGGAACTCACTGAAGCTTTCTTT.

The chain carries TRBV1 and TRBJ2-5. TRBV1 is flagged as a pseudogene. The CDR3 covers 13 residues. Written as DNA, the CDR3 is TGCACCAGCAGCGAACCGATCCAAGAGACCCAGTACTTC. Protein product: CTSSEPIQETQYF.

The chain combines TRBV30 with TRBJ1-4; tentatively, D is TRBD1 (6 bases). Trimming pared 6 bases from V and 5 bases from J, leaving 7 bases between. Germline V gene sequence: CDR1 GTSNPN, CDR2 SVGIG (reference sequence). CDR3 size: 11 residues. This chain's CDR3 is CACDRNEKLFF. CDR3 in DNA: TGTGCCTGCGACAGGAATGAAAAACTGTTTTTT.